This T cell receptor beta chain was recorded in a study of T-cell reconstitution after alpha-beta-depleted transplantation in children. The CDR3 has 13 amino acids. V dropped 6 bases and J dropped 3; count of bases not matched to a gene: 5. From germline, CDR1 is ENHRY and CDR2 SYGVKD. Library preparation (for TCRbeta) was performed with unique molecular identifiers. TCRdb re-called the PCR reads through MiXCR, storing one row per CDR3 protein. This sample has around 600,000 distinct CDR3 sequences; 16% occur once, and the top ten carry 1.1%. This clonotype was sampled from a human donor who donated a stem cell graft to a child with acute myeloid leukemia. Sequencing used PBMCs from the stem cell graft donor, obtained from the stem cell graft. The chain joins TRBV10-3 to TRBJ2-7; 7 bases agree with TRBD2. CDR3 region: CAISGTGGYEQYF. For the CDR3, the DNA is TGTGCCATCAGCGGGACGGGGGGCTACGAGCAGTACTTC.